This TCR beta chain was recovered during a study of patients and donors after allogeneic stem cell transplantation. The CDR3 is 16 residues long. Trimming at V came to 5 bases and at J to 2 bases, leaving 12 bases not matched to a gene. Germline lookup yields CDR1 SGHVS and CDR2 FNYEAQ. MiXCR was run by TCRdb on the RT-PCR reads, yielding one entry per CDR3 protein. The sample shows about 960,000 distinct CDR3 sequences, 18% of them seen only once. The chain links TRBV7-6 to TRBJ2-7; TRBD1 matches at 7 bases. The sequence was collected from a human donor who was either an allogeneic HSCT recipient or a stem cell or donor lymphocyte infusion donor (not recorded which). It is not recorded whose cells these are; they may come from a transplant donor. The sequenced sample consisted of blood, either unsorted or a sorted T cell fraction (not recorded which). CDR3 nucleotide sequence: TGTGCCAGCAGCCCAAGGGGGCCCTTACCTACCTACGAGCAGTACTTC. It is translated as CASSPRGPLPTYEQYF.